Presented here are 15 T cell receptor beta chains from one specimen sequenced in a study of blood T cell repertoires in COVID-19. The assay was immunoSEQ multiplex PCR, and TCRdb's table has in-frame clones only and misses some. The data hold around 130,000 clones, with roughly 90% observed a single time. The sequencing input was peripheral blood. These receptors were taken from a man in his fifties with active or convalescent COVID-19.

The chain links TRBV7-2 to TRBJ1-2, with D tentatively TRBD1 (6 bases). V was pared by 3 bases and J by 7 bases, with 15 bases between. This CDR3 contains 14 residues. Germline CDR1 and CDR2: SGHTA and FQGNSA. DNA of the CDR3: TGTGCCAGCAGCTTTAAGGGACAAGGTAGTGGCTACACCTTC. The encoded protein is CASSFKGQGSGYTF.

This sequence joins TRBV6-5 and TRBJ1-1; 9 bases are shared with TRBD1. J gave up 8 bases and V 7 bases, and 11 bases lay outside the gene matches. This CDR3 region has 14 residues. Germline V CDR1 and CDR2: MNHEY, SVGAGI. Here the CDR3 reads CASTPTGGRAEAFF. The CDR3 nucleotides are TGTGCCAGCACACCGACAGGGGGGAGGGCAGAAGCTTTCTTT.

V and J are TRBV7-2 and TRBJ2-1, with D tentatively TRBD1 (6 bases). Germline V gene lookup returns CDR1 SGHTA and CDR2 FQGNSA. Trimming pared 2 bases from V and 5 bases from J, leaving 7 bases between. The CDR3 length is 13 residues. The CDR3 here is CASSLNRDNEQFF. CDR3 bases: TGTGCCAGCAGCTTAAACAGGGACAATGAGCAGTTCTTC.

The rearrangement uses TRBV12-3 or TRBV12-4 and TRBJ1-2; weak D call: TRBD1 (5 bases). The CDR3 runs 13 residues. Trimming removed 3 bases at V and 2 bases at J, with 7 bases between. The CDR3 sequence: CASSLGLNYGYTF. The CDR3 DNA is TGTGCCAGCAGTTTGGGGCTCAACTATGGCTACACCTTC.

The chain carries TRBV13 and TRBJ2-7; 7 bases map to TRBD1. J lost 3 bases, V lost 4 bases, and 3 bases had no gene match. Per the germline V gene, CDR1 is PRHDT and CDR2 is FYEKMQ (reference sequence). This CDR3 comprises 13 residues. CDR3 nucleotides: TGTGCCAGCAGCTCAGACAGGGTCTACGAGCAGTACTTC. It is translated as CASSSDRVYEQYF.

This chain uses TRBV2 with TRBJ1-4; tentatively, D is TRBD1 (6 bases). The V and J ends lost 4 bases and 8 bases respectively, with 17 bases between them. The CDR3 contains 15 residues. Germline loops: CDR1 SNHLY, CDR2 FYNNEI. The CDR3 here is CASSGNDATGEKLFF. The CDR3 DNA sequence: TGTGCCAGCAGTGGCAACGATGCAACAGGGGAAAAACTGTTTTTT.

This clone appeared a single time. This chain joins TRBV20-1 and TRBJ1-1, with D possibly being TRBD1 (5 bases). CDR1 is DFQATT and CDR2 is SNEGSKA in the germline V gene (reference sequence). The CDR3 has 13 residues. V lost 5 bases to trimming and J lost 4 bases, with 14 bases between them. CDR3 protein: CSACAIRGTEAFF. Here the CDR3 DNA reads TGCAGTGCTTGTGCCATAAGGGGCACTGAAGCTTTCTTT.

The chain uses TRBV4-1 and TRBJ1-4; tentatively, D is TRBD1 (6 bases). CDR3 size: 15 residues. V was clipped by 3 bases and J by 7 bases, with 15 bases between them. Germline V gene lookup returns CDR1 MGHRA and CDR2 YSYEKL. CDR3 in DNA: TGCGCCAGCAGCCACTGGGACCCACAGGGTGAAAAACTGTTTTTT. This gives the protein CASSHWDPQGEKLFF.

The chain combines TRBV2 with TRBJ1-4, with 9 nucleotides matching TRBD1. Germline CDR1 SNHLY, CDR2 FYNNEI. The CDR3 consists of 14 residues. With V trimmed by 6 bases and J by 4 bases, 3 bases remained unmatched. DNA of the CDR3: TGTGCCAGCAGGGGGGACAGGGTTAATGAAAAACTGTTTTTT. This gives the protein CASRGDRVNEKLFF. The full variable domain, its missing parts supplied by reference TRBV2 and TRBJ1-4, is EPEVTQTPSHQVTQMGQEVILRCVPISNHLYFYWYRQILGQKVEFLVSFYNNEISEKSEIFDDQFSVERPDGSNFTLKIRSTKLEDSAMYFCASRGDRVNEKLFFGSGTQLSVL.

This clone turned up a few times. The CDR3 sequence: CASGERGRAFF. The CDR3, as DNA: TGCGCCAGCGGGGAACGAGGGAGAGCTTTCTTT. The gene calls are TRBV5-1 and TRBJ1-1, with D uncertain. The CDR3 length is 11 residues. Germline V gene lookup returns CDR1 SGHRS and CDR2 YFSETQ. Between the trimmed V and J ends, which lost 7 bases and 10 bases, there was a span of 14 bases.

The rearrangement uses TRBV2 and TRBJ1-1; unclear D gene. Germline-derived CDR1 and CDR2 are SNHLY and FYNNEI. The CDR3 sequence is 15 residues long. Trimming removed 7 bases at V and 4 bases at J, with 19 bases between. The CDR3 here is CASTALRGSGTEAFF. The CDR3 DNA is TGTGCCAGCACCGCCCTCCGGGGATCAGGCACTGAAGCTTTCTTT.

This chain links TRBV5-1 with TRBJ2-2, with TRBD2 matching over 7 bases. Germline CDR1 SGHRS, CDR2 YFSETQ. This CDR3 comprises 15 residues. Trimming took 0 bases from V and 5 from J; bases not matched to a gene: 4. The CDR3 DNA follows: TGCGCCAGCAGCTTGGCTAGCGGAATGACCGGGGAGCTGTTTTTT. Protein: CASSLASGMTGELFF.

The V and J genes are TRBV5-1 and TRBJ2-5, with 7 bases lining up with TRBD2. V shed 0 bases, J shed 2 bases, and the junction held 4 bases outside the gene matches. The CDR3 totals 15 residues. The V gene's germline CDR1 is SGHRS and CDR2 YFSETQ. This CDR3 is CASSLVPAGQETQYF. CDR3 DNA: TGCGCCAGCAGCTTGGTCCCAGCGGGACAAGAGACCCAGTACTTC.

This chain uses TRBV2 with TRBJ2-7, with 8 bases fitting TRBD1. The V and J ends lost 4 bases and 0 bases, in that order; junction bases with no gene match: 2. The CDR3 sequence is 14 residues long. Germline values: CDR1 SNHLY, CDR2 FYNNEI. DNA for the CDR3: TGTGCCAGCAGTGCAGACAGGGGCTCCTACGAGCAGTACTTC. Translation: CASSADRGSYEQYF.

In this sample, this clone turned up once. This sequence joins TRBV10-3 and TRBJ1-2; possible D gene TRBD1, 6 bases. The V and J ends lost 5 bases and 4 bases respectively, with 14 bases between them. Germline-derived CDR1 and CDR2 are ENHRY and SYGVKD. The CDR3 runs to 14 residues. This chain's CDR3 is CAISPQGIGYGYTF. CDR3 DNA sequence: TGTGCCATCAGTCCACAGGGTATTGGCTATGGCTACACCTTC.